The 3 T cell receptor beta chains below were found in one sample sequenced in a study of blood T cell repertoires in COVID-19. Here immunoSEQ multiplex PCR was the method, and the copy in TCRdb shows in-frame clones only, minus some. The repertoire holds almost 85,000 clones, with 65% to 85% as singletons. The sample consisted of peripheral blood. Receptor source: a man older than 75 with active or convalescent COVID-19.

The chain recombines TRBV7-8 with TRBJ1-1, with TRBD1 identical over 8 bases. This CDR3 has 13 residues. CDR1 SGHVS and CDR2 FQNEAQ come from the germline V gene. The V gene end was trimmed by 6 bases and the J gene end by 4 bases; junction bases not matched to a gene: 4. The DNA of the CDR3 is TGTGCCAGCAGTATAACAGGGGGCACTGAAGCTTTCTTT. It codes for CASSITGGTEAFF. The full variable domain, its missing parts supplied by reference TRBV7-8 and TRBJ1-1, is GAGVSQSPRYKVAKRGQDVALRCDPISGHVSLFWYQQALGQGPEFLTYFQNEAQLDKSGLPSDRFFAERPEGSVSTLKIQRTQQEDSAVYLCASSITGGTEAFFGQGTRLTVV.

The J gene is TRBJ1-6, the V gene TRBV6-5, with TRBD1 identical over 8 bases. Germline lookup yields CDR1 MNHEY and CDR2 SVGAGI. Trimming cost V 5 bases and J 6 bases; bases outside gene matches: 3. CDR3 length equals 14 residues. Here the CDR3 reads CASSLDRGNSPLHF. CDR3 DNA sequence: TGTGCCAGCAGTCTCGACAGGGGTAATTCACCCCTCCACTTT.

This chain joins TRBV7-2 and TRBJ2-7, with TRBD1 identical over 10 bases. The germline V gene encodes CDR1 SGHTA and CDR2 FQGNSA. The ends lost 6 bases at V and 4 bases at J; junction bases unmatched: 6. The CDR3 is 14 residues long. The CDR3 reads CASSSGQGIYEQYF. The CDR3 region has the DNA TGTGCCAGCAGTTCGGGACAGGGGATATACGAGCAGTACTTC.